Here is one TCR beta chain with its context. Produced via immunoSEQ multiplex PCR; TCRdb's table is partial and in-frame only. The sample includes 30,000 to 35,000 clones, 88% seen only once; the top ten take 0.97%. The sample is drawn from a study of STAT5B mutations in CD4+ large granular lymphocyte leukemia. V shed 3 bases and J shed 7 bases, with 4 bases lying between them. The V gene's germline CDR1 is SGHAT and CDR2 FQNNGV. The CDR3 extends over 11 amino acids. Sequenced: CD4+ T cells from blood buffy coats. J is TRBJ1-3 and V is TRBV11-2, with no clear D. This clonotype was sampled from a human donor in good health. The CDR3 reads CASSLWNTIYF. The DNA of the CDR3 is TGTGCCAGCAGCTTGTGGAACACCATATATTTT. The full variable domain, in which reference TRBV11-2 and TRBJ1-3 provide the parts outside the CDR3, is EAGVAQSPRYKIIEKRQSVAFWCNPISGHATLYWYQQILGQGPKLLIQFQNNGVVDDSQLPKDRFSAERLKGVDSTLKIQPAKLEDSAVYLCASSLWNTIYFGEGSWLTVV.